The 31 T cell receptor beta chains below come from one sample, sequenced in a study of blood T cell repertoires in COVID-19. Data came from immunoSEQ multiplex PCR; TCRdb stores just in-frame clones and leaves some out. The table has about 30,000 clones, 90% to 95% seen once. Specimen: peripheral blood. These receptors all come from a man between 60 and 75 years old with active or convalescent COVID-19.

The chain carries TRBV19 and TRBJ1-5; D is undetermined. There are 14 residues in the CDR3. V dropped 1 base and J dropped 3 bases, with 7 bases sitting between them. Germline CDR1 and CDR2: LNHDA and SQIVND (reference sequence). CDR3 residues: CASSIVATNQPQHF. For the CDR3, the DNA is TGTGCCAGTAGTATAGTGGCCACCAATCAGCCCCAGCATTTT.

The chain recombines TRBV4-1 with TRBJ1-2, with 8 positions matching TRBD1. Trimming cost V 0 bases and J 7 bases; bases outside gene matches: 7. This CDR3 has 15 amino acids. In germline, CDR1 is MGHRA, CDR2 YSYEKL. DNA of the CDR3: TGCGCCAGCAGCCAAGAGGGGCCAGGGGGCGGTGGCTACACCTTC. It specifies CASSQEGPGGGGYTF.

The chain links TRBV5-1 to TRBJ2-5, with D possibly TRBD2 on 6 matching bases. Per the germline V gene, CDR1 is SGHRS and CDR2 is YFSETQ. With 0 bases removed from V and 5 bases from J, the gap between germline ends came to 14 bases. The CDR3 has 15 residues. The CDR3 loop is CASSLEALASETQYF. For the CDR3, the DNA is TGCGCCAGCAGCTTGGAAGCTCTAGCGAGCGAGACCCAGTACTTC. The whole variable domain, remainder taken from reference TRBV5-1 and TRBJ2-5, is KAGVTQTPRYLIKTRGQQVTLSCSPISGHRSVSWYQQTPGQGLQFLFEYFSETQRNKGNFPGRFSGRQFSNSRSEMNVSTLELGDSALYLCASSLEALASETQYFGPGTRLLVL.

As to this clone: One end of the junction does not line up with germline, which may come from a read error. The V gene is TRBV7-7, the J gene TRBJ2-4, with a possible D match to TRBD1 (6 bases). The V gene's germline CDR1 is SSHAT and CDR2 FNYEAQ (reference sequence). This CDR3 comprises 19 residues. CDR3 sequence (DNA): TGTGCTAGCAGCCCTTTGAGGCCCGCCAGGGGTCTCGCCAAAAACATTCAGTACTTC. Translated, it gives CASSPLRPARGLAKNIQYF.

This chain links TRBV7-6 with TRBJ2-7, with a tentative D call TRBD1 (6 bases). V gave up 0 bases and J gave up 2 bases, with 11 bases separating them. The CDR3 consists of 15 residues. Germline V gene sequence: CDR1 SGHVS, CDR2 FNYEAQ. CDR3 bases: TGTGCCAGCAGCTTAGCGGGGGCAGGGCCCTACGAGCAGTACTTC. Protein sequence: CASSLAGAGPYEQYF.

V usage is TRBV6-5 and J usage is TRBJ2-7; the D gene is possibly TRBD2 (5 bases). The germline CDR1 and CDR2 sequences are MNHEY and SVGAGI. Between the trimmed V and J ends, which lost 7 bases and 1 base, there was a span of 14 bases. This CDR3 has 14 residues. CDR3 nucleotides: TGTGCCAGCAAAAGTGAGGGTTCGTCCTACGAGCAGTACTTC. Protein: CASKSEGSSYEQYF.

The gene calls are TRBV2 and TRBJ2-7; no clear D. This CDR3 spans 11 amino acids. In germline, CDR1 is SNHLY, CDR2 FYNNEI. The V gene lost 7 bases and the J gene lost 3 bases, with 7 bases spanning the gap. DNA for the CDR3: TGTGCCAGCACCTTTTACTACGAGCAGTACTTC. Its translation: CASTFYYEQYF. The entire variable domain, with the rest obtained from reference TRBV2 and TRBJ2-7, is as follows: EPEVTQTPSHQVTQMGQEVILRCVPISNHLYFYWYRQILGQKVEFLVSFYNNEISEKSEIFDDQFSVERPDGSNFTLKIRSTKLEDSAMYFCASTFYYEQYFGPGTRLTVT.

This clone was seen a handful of times. The V and J genes are TRBV7-9 and TRBJ1-2, with D possibly TRBD1 on 6 matching bases. Trimming left V 5 bases short and J 6 bases short, with 16 bases between. CDR3 length equals 14 residues. Germline CDR1 and CDR2: SEHNR and FQNEAQ (reference sequence). The CDR3 DNA reads as TGTGCCAGCAGCAATACAGGGAGTAAGGATGGCTACACCTTC. Encoded protein: CASSNTGSKDGYTF.

V gene TRBV27 combines with J gene TRBJ1-5, with 10 bases that match TRBD1. Per the germline V gene, CDR1 is MNHEY and CDR2 is SMNVEV (reference sequence). CDR3 length: 14 amino acids. V shed 2 bases, J shed 6 bases, and the junction held 1 base outside the gene matches. The CDR3 loop reads CASSLGTGVQPQHF. Written as DNA, the CDR3 is TGTGCCAGCAGTTTAGGGACAGGGGTTCAGCCCCAGCATTTT.

The J gene is TRBJ2-2, the V gene TRBV11-2, with 7 bases that match TRBD1. V was clipped by 4 bases and J by 0 bases; unmatched bases: 2. From germline, CDR1 is SGHAT and CDR2 FQNNGV. The CDR3 contains 15 residues. Written as DNA, the CDR3 is TGTGCCAGCAGCTGGGACAGAACGAACACCGGGGAGCTGTTTTTT. Residues: CASSWDRTNTGELFF. Based on the CDR3 plus reference TRBV11-2 and TRBJ2-2, the full variable domain is EAGVAQSPRYKIIEKRQSVAFWCNPISGHATLYWYQQILGQGPKLLIQFQNNGVVDDSQLPKDRFSAERLKGVDSTLKIQPAKLEDSAVYLCASSWDRTNTGELFFGEGSRLTVL.

The rearrangement links TRBV2 to TRBJ1-1; TRBD1 matches 7 bases. J lost 5 bases, V lost 6 bases, and 9 bases had no gene match. This CDR3 region has 14 residues. Per germline, CDR1 SNHLY and CDR2 FYNNEI. CDR3 coding DNA: TGTGCCAGCAGCTGGACAGGCGCGGCGACTGAAGCTTTCTTT. This encodes CASSWTGAATEAFF.

The rearrangement joins TRBV6-5 to TRBJ1-5; 8 nucleotides match TRBD1. Trimming took 5 bases from V and 4 from J; bases not matched to a gene: 4. This CDR3 spans 14 amino acids. CDR1 is MNHEY, CDR2 SVGAGI, per germline. In nucleotides, the CDR3 is TGTGCCAGCAGTCCAGGGGGCGGGAATCAGCCCCAGCATTTT. Translating gives CASSPGGGNQPQHF.

The CDR3 DNA reads as TGTGCCAGCAGCTTAGTTGGCCGATCAGGCTTCAATCAGCCCCAGCATTTT. Its translation is CASSLVGRSGFNQPQHF. J is TRBJ1-5 and V is TRBV7-9; D is unresolved. The CDR3 runs to 17 residues. The germline gives CDR1 SEHNR, CDR2 FQNEAQ (reference sequence). The germline V and J ends were trimmed by 1 base and 3 bases, with 16 bases remaining between them.

This chain connects TRBV3-1 (or the pseudogene TRBV3-2) to TRBJ2-1, with 8 nucleotides matching TRBD2. Trimming at V came to 4 bases and at J to 15 bases, leaving 8 bases not matched to a gene. This CDR3 is 12 amino acids long. Germline V gene lookup returns CDR1 LGHDT and CDR2 YNNKEL (reference sequence). The DNA of the CDR3 is TGTGCCAGCAGCCTTACGGGGGGGCCCCGGTTCTTC. This sequence encodes CASSLTGGPRFF.

This chain uses TRBV5-4 with TRBJ1-1; TRBD1 might be the D (5 bases). Germline CDR1 SGHNT, CDR2 YYREEE (reference sequence). This CDR3 has 15 amino acids. V was shortened by 5 bases and J by 0 bases, with 14 bases between the two germline ends. The CDR3 sequence is CASRGGGAMNTEAFF. CDR3 nucleotide sequence: TGTGCCAGCAGGGGGGGAGGGGCGATGAACACTGAAGCTTTCTTT.

The chain recombines TRBV5-8 with TRBJ2-1, with D perhaps matching TRBD2 (5 bases). Trimming took 0 bases from V and 6 from J, leaving 7 bases between them. Germline V CDR1 and CDR2: SGHTS, YDEGEE. CDR3 size: 13 residues. CDR3: CASSLGLANEQFF. DNA of the CDR3: TGTGCCAGCAGCTTGGGGCTAGCCAATGAGCAGTTCTTC.

This clone showed up just a few times. The chain has TRBV12-3 or TRBV12-4 and TRBJ1-1; no clear D gene. Deletions cut 1 base from V and 2 bases from J, with 2 bases between. The CDR3 covers 12 residues. Here the CDR3 DNA reads TGTGCCAGCAGTTTAGTAAACACTGAAGCTTTCTTT. It encodes CASSLVNTEAFF.

The gene calls are TRBV11-2 and TRBJ2-7, with 9 bases fitting TRBD2. This CDR3 is built from 15 residues. Germline V lookup: CDR1 SGHAT, CDR2 FQNNGV. V lost 0 bases and J lost 6; bases outside the gene matches: 6. The CDR3: CASSLEWVSGGEQYF. The CDR3 region has the DNA TGTGCCAGCAGCTTAGAGTGGGTTAGCGGGGGCGAGCAGTACTTC. The whole variable domain, remainder taken from reference TRBV11-2 and TRBJ2-7, is EAGVAQSPRYKIIEKRQSVAFWCNPISGHATLYWYQQILGQGPKLLIQFQNNGVVDDSQLPKDRFSAERLKGVDSTLKIQPAKLEDSAVYLCASSLEWVSGGEQYFGPGTRLTVT.

The chain uses TRBV5-1 and TRBJ1-6; tentative D call: TRBD1 (6 bases). Trimming took off 4 bases at V and 8 bases at J, with 16 bases between the two ends. Germline V gene lookup returns CDR1 SGHRS and CDR2 YFSETQ. The CDR3 runs to 15 residues. CDR3 bases: TGCGCCAGCAGCACCTCCAGCAGGGGATATTCACCCCTCCACTTT. It encodes CASSTSSRGYSPLHF.

V and J are TRBV7-3 and TRBJ2-2; 11 nucleotides align to TRBD2. Trimming removed 7 bases from V and 4 bases from J; junction bases left unmatched: 5. The CDR3 is 15 residues long. The germline gives CDR1 SGHTA, CDR2 FQGTGA. CDR3 nucleotide sequence: TGTGCCAGCACCACTAGCGGGAGCGGCACCGGGGAGCTGTTTTTT. Encoded protein: CASTTSGSGTGELFF.

The V gene is TRBV19, the J gene TRBJ2-2; perhaps TRBD2 as D (6 bases). CDR3 length equals 14 residues. Germline V gene data show CDR1 as LNHDA and CDR2 as SQIVND (reference sequence). V shed 7 bases and J shed 6 bases, with 15 bases lying between them. For the CDR3, the DNA is TGTGCCAGTATAACTCGCGGGGACCCCGGGGAGCTGTTTTTT. It yields the protein CASITRGDPGELFF.

The chain uses TRBV30 and TRBJ1-5, with D perhaps matching TRBD1 (6 bases). V was trimmed by 5 bases and J by 3 bases, leaving 17 bases between them. CDR1 and CDR2 (germline): GTSNPN, SVGIG (reference sequence). CDR3 length: 15 amino acids. The DNA for the CDR3 is TGTGCCTGGTCACCGAAGGGGGGGGCCAATCAGCCCCAGCATTTT. Encoded protein: CAWSPKGGANQPQHF.

The chain is built from TRBV19 and TRBJ2-3; D might be TRBD1 (6 bases). Germline lookup yields CDR1 LNHDA and CDR2 SQIVND (reference sequence). V lost 5 bases and J lost 1, with 10 bases in between. The CDR3 is made up of 14 amino acids. CDR3 region: CASSLNRGTDTQYF. CDR3 nucleotides: TGTGCCAGTAGTTTGAACAGGGGCACAGATACGCAGTATTTT.

V gene TRBV3-1 (or the pseudogene TRBV3-2) combines with J gene TRBJ2-7; TRBD2 matches at 8 bases. V shed 1 base and J 2 bases; nucleotides not matched to a gene: 1. Germline loops: CDR1 LGHDT, CDR2 YNNKEL (reference sequence). This CDR3 is 14 amino acids long. The CDR3 sequence is CASSQAGGAYEQYF. In DNA form, the CDR3 reads TGTGCCAGCAGCCAAGCGGGGGGGGCCTACGAGCAGTACTTC.

The chain combines TRBV19 with TRBJ1-5; 8 nucleotides match TRBD1. From germline, CDR1 is LNHDA and CDR2 SQIVND (reference sequence). V lost 7 bases and J lost 1; bases outside the gene matches: 6. The CDR3 covers 15 residues. In DNA, the CDR3 is TGTGCCAGTACCCCCCCAGGGGGCAGCAATCAGCCCCAGCATTTT. Translating it yields CASTPPGGSNQPQHF. The full variable domain, completed using reference TRBV19 and TRBJ1-5, is DGGITQSPKYLFRKEGQNVTLSCEQNLNHDAMYWYRQDPGQGLRLIYYSQIVNDFQKGDIAEGYSVSREKKESFPLTVTSAQKNPTAFYLCASTPPGGSNQPQHFGDGTRLSIL.

CDR3 residues: CASSQFGPRSYNEQFF. CDR3 in DNA: TGTGCCAGCAGCCAATTTGGTCCCCGCAGCTACAATGAGCAGTTCTTC. The chain uses TRBV14 and TRBJ2-1; D not certain. The CDR3 extends over 16 amino acids. V was shortened by 2 bases and J by 3 bases, with 14 bases between the two germline ends. Germline CDR1 reads SGHDN; CDR2 reads FVKESK.

The chain uses TRBV7-2 and TRBJ2-2, with a tentative D call TRBD1 (5 bases). The V and J ends lost 3 bases and 13 bases respectively, with 12 bases between them. The CDR3 is 12 residues long. CDR1 is SGHTA and CDR2 is FQGNSA in the germline V gene. The CDR3 nucleotides read TGTGCCAGCAGCTTGAACGGTCAGGGGCTGTTTTTT. Protein: CASSLNGQGLFF. The complete variable domain, with remaining parts taken from reference TRBV7-2 and TRBJ2-2, reads GAGVSQSPSNKVTEKGKDVELRCDPISGHTALYWYRQSLGQGLEFLIYFQGNSAPDKSGLPSDRFSAERTGGSVSTLTIQRTQQEDSAVYLCASSLNGQGLFFGEGSRLTVL.

This rearrangement joins TRBV28 to TRBJ2-1; 8 bases map to TRBD1. The CDR3 has 12 residues. Germline CDR1 MDHEN, CDR2 SYDVKM. The junction had 7 bases not matched to a gene; V was cut back by 8 bases and J by 10 bases. CDR3 in amino acids: CASLTGVGEQFF. CDR3 in DNA: TGTGCCAGCCTGACAGGGGTAGGGGAGCAGTTCTTC.

The chain joins TRBV18 to TRBJ2-7; 10 bases map to TRBD2. Germline CDR1 and CDR2: KGHSH and LQKENI. Trimming removed 6 bases from V and 3 bases from J; junction bases left unmatched: 8. The CDR3 is made up of 15 amino acids. The CDR3 DNA follows: TGTGCCAGCTCCCTCGGACTAGCGGCCCTCTACGAGCAGTACTTC. It yields the protein CASSLGLAALYEQYF.

The V call is TRBV28, the J call TRBJ1-6, with TRBD1 matching over 7 bases. Germline V gene lookup returns CDR1 MDHEN and CDR2 SYDVKM. J was trimmed by 5 bases and V by 6 bases; bases with no gene match: 4. This CDR3 contains 14 residues. CDR3 DNA sequence: TGTGCCAGCAGCCCAGGACAGGATAATTCACCCCTCCACTTT. Residues: CASSPGQDNSPLHF.

The chain employs TRBV2 and TRBJ2-7; D is ambiguous. Between the trimmed V and J ends, which lost 1 base and 2 bases, there was a span of 9 bases. Germline V CDR1 and CDR2: SNHLY, FYNNEI. This CDR3 spans 14 amino acids. Here the CDR3 DNA reads TGTGCCAGCAGTGAAGGGGCCCCCCCCTACGAGCAGTACTTC. As protein: CASSEGAPPYEQYF.